The 14 T cell receptor beta chains below come from one sample, sequenced in a study of blood T cell repertoires in COVID-19. TCRdb keeps only in-frame clones here, not all; method: immunoSEQ multiplex PCR. This table has hundreds of thousands of clones, more than 80% appearing once. What was sequenced was peripheral blood. These receptors originate from a woman under 40 with active or convalescent COVID-19.

This chain joins TRBV4-1 and TRBJ1-2, with D possibly matching TRBD1 (6 bases). The CDR3 totals 15 residues. Germline V gene lookup returns CDR1 MGHRA and CDR2 YSYEKL. V dropped 2 bases and J dropped 3 bases, with 13 bases sitting between them. The CDR3 DNA sequence: TGCGCCAGCAGCCAAAGCCCCGGGGGGCACTATGGCTACACCTTC. Translated, it gives CASSQSPGGHYGYTF.

This clone was seen only a few times. The rearrangement joins TRBV2 to TRBJ2-7, with TRBD2 matching over 11 bases. In germline, CDR1 is SNHLY, CDR2 FYNNEI. This CDR3 has 17 amino acids. The trim removed 11 bases at V and 1 base at J, leaving 16 bases unmatched. In nucleotides, the CDR3 is TGTGCCTATGATGTGGCGGGCACTAGCGGGGGATCCTACGAGCAGTACTTC. This translates into CAYDVAGTSGGSYEQYF. The full variable domain, its missing parts supplied by reference TRBV2 and TRBJ2-7, is EPEVTQTPSHQVTQMGQEVILRCVPISNHLYFYWYRQILGQKVEFLVSFYNNEISEKSEIFDDQFSVERPDGSNFTLKIRSTKLEDSAMYFCAYDVAGTSGGSYEQYFGPGTRLTVT.

This chain connects TRBV5-1 to TRBJ1-1, with D unclear. Trimming took 3 bases from V and 2 from J, leaving 14 bases between them. This CDR3 comprises 15 residues. CDR1 SGHRS and CDR2 YFSETQ come from the germline V gene. CDR3 DNA: TGCGCCAGCAGCTCACCCACCGGGAGTAACACTGAAGCTTTCTTT. This gives the protein CASSSPTGSNTEAFF. Drawing the rest from reference TRBV5-1 and TRBJ1-1, the complete variable domain is KAGVTQTPRYLIKTRGQQVTLSCSPISGHRSVSWYQQTPGQGLQFLFEYFSETQRNKGNFPGRFSGRQFSNSRSEMNVSTLELGDSALYLCASSSPTGSNTEAFFGQGTRLTVV.

CDR3 region: CASSIGVFPEAFF. The DNA of the CDR3 is TGTGCCAGTAGTATAGGAGTATTCCCTGAAGCTTTCTTT. This chain connects TRBV19 to TRBJ1-1; D is ambiguous. V lost 1 base to trimming and J lost 6 bases, with 9 bases between them. The CDR3 has 13 residues. Germline values: CDR1 LNHDA, CDR2 SQIVND (reference sequence). Full variable domain (missing parts from reference TRBV19 and TRBJ1-1): DGGITQSPKYLFRKEGQNVTLSCEQNLNHDAMYWYRQDPGQGLRLIYYSQIVNDFQKGDIAEGYSVSREKKESFPLTVTSAQKNPTAFYLCASSIGVFPEAFFGQGTRLTVV.

The V gene is TRBV5-1, the J gene TRBJ2-7; 15 positions agree with TRBD2. Losses at the gene ends were 0 bases for V and 7 bases for J; bases not matched to a gene: 8. Germline CDR1 and CDR2: SGHRS and YFSETQ. The CDR3 has 17 amino acids. The CDR3 here is CASSLARTSGGAWEQYF. Here the CDR3 DNA reads TGCGCCAGCAGCTTGGCCCGGACTAGCGGGGGGGCCTGGGAGCAGTACTTC.

This chain uses TRBV4-1 with TRBJ1-1; D gene ambiguous. The CDR3 is made up of 15 amino acids. Germline V gene data show CDR1 as MGHRA and CDR2 as YSYEKL. V was clipped by 4 bases and J by 3 bases, with 15 bases between them. The CDR3 DNA is TGCGCCAGCAGCCCCCCGCCAGTCCGCCACACTGAAGCTTTCTTT. Its translation: CASSPPPVRHTEAFF.

The genes are TRBV10-3 and TRBJ1-5; D is ambiguous. Deletions cut 3 bases from V and 0 bases from J, with 12 bases between. CDR1 and CDR2 from the germline V gene are ENHRY and SYGVKD. The CDR3 totals 16 residues. CDR3 protein: CAISEYVTASNQPQHF. The CDR3 DNA is TGTGCCATCAGTGAATACGTAACAGCTAGCAATCAGCCCCAGCATTTT.

The rearrangement uses TRBV7-9 and TRBJ2-1; D unresolved. This CDR3 has 13 residues. V was clipped by 3 bases and J by 6 bases, with 9 bases between them. From germline, CDR1 is SEHNR and CDR2 FQNEAQ (reference sequence). The CDR3 sequence: CASSFSVVNEQFF. CDR3 bases: TGTGCCAGCAGCTTTTCGGTGGTCAATGAGCAGTTCTTC.

The chain couples TRBV27 to TRBJ2-7; 9 bases fit TRBD1. The germline gives CDR1 MNHEY, CDR2 SMNVEV (reference sequence). The CDR3 is made up of 14 amino acids. The V and J ends lost 7 bases and 3 bases, in that order; junction bases with no gene match: 7. CDR3 sequence: CASTSGQGDYEQYF. The CDR3 DNA reads TGTGCCAGCACCTCGGGACAGGGCGACTACGAGCAGTACTTC.

This clone showed up just once. The genes are TRBV28 and TRBJ1-1; 7 nucleotides match TRBD1. The length of the CDR3 is 15 residues. Germline CDR1 is MDHEN and CDR2 is SYDVKM. Unmatched junction bases numbered 9, after V lost 8 bases and J lost 0 bases. Written as DNA, the CDR3 is TGTGCCAGCCCTCCTACGGGACAGCTGAACACTGAAGCTTTCTTT. Amino acid sequence: CASPPTGQLNTEAFF.

The chain is built from TRBV18 and TRBJ1-1, with D perhaps matching TRBD1 (5 bases). This CDR3 has 13 residues. Between the trimmed V and J ends, which lost 4 bases and 5 bases, there was a span of 11 bases. Germline CDR1 reads KGHSH; CDR2 reads LQKENI. CDR3 in DNA: TGTGCCAGCTCACTCAAGGAGGGGACTGAAGCTTTCTTT. Translation: CASSLKEGTEAFF.

The chain is built from TRBV7-9 and TRBJ2-5, with TRBD1 matching 10 bases. J was trimmed by 6 bases and V by 1 base; bases with no gene match: 2. From germline, CDR1 is SEHNR and CDR2 FQNEAQ (reference sequence). The CDR3 is made up of 14 amino acids. Here the CDR3 DNA reads TGTGCCAGCAGCTTAGGGGACAGGGGTCAGACCCAGTACTTC. Translation: CASSLGDRGQTQYF. The complete variable domain, with remaining parts taken from reference TRBV7-9 and TRBJ2-5, reads DTGVSQNPRHKITKRGQNVTFRCDPISEHNRLYWYRQTLGQGPEFLTYFQNEAQLEKSRLLSDRFSAERPKGSFSTLEIQRTEQGDSAMYLCASSLGDRGQTQYFGPGTRLLVL.

The chain uses TRBV7-2 and TRBJ2-1, with D possibly matching TRBD2 (6 bases). Germline loops: CDR1 SGHTA, CDR2 FQGNSA. CDR3 length equals 15 residues. V was trimmed by 2 bases and J by 7 bases, leaving 15 bases between them. CDR3 bases: TGTGCCAGCAGCTTACCGGGCGGGGTCTTGAATGAGCAGTTCTTC. This gives the protein CASSLPGGVLNEQFF.

The J gene is TRBJ2-5, the V gene TRBV21-1; the tabulated D call, TRBD2, remains unverified against the DNA. TRBV21-1 represents a pseudogene. The CDR3 spans 21 residues. CDR3 sequence: CASSKEGTSGRAKSVQETQYF. The CDR3 DNA sequence: TGTGCCAGCAGCAAAGAAGGGACTAGCGGGAGGGCGAAGTCAGTCCAAGAGACCCAGTACTTC.